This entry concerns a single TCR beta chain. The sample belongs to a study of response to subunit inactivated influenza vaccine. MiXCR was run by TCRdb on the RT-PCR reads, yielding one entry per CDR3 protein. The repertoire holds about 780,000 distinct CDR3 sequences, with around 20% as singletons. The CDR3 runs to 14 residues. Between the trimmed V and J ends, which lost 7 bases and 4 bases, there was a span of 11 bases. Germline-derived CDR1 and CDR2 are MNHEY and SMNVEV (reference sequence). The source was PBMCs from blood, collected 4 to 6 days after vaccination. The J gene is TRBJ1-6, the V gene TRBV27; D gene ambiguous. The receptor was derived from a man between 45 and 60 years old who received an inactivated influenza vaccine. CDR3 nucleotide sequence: TGTGCCAGCAACTCCGGCGAATATAATTCACCCCTCCACTTT. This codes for CASNSGEYNSPLHF.